Below, one TCR beta chain is given with its context. The record originates from a study of blood T cell repertoires in COVID-19. Study background: From the United States, Italy and Spain came samples of acute and convalescent COVID-19. T cells, B-cell-depleted T cells, or PBMCs supplied cDNA or gDNA.

Original processing notes: Reference gene primer amplification in the assay estimated nucleated cell counts. The assay was immunoSEQ multiplex PCR, and TCRdb's table has in-frame clones only and misses some. V and J calls and clone size are those listed in that table; D and trimming were worked out from the DNA. The sample includes about 170,000 clones, roughly 84% of them seen just once. With 0 bases removed from V and 9 bases from J, the gap between germline ends came to 12 bases. The CDR3 sequence is 14 residues long. CDR1 is WSHSY, CDR2 SAAADI, per germline. This TCR derives from a woman over 75 with active or convalescent COVID-19. The sample was peripheral blood. The V and J genes are TRBV10-2 and TRBJ2-1; D unclear. This CDR3 is CASSESGYQGEQFF. CDR3 DNA sequence: TGCGCCAGCAGTGAGTCGGGCTATCAAGGTGAGCAGTTCTTC.